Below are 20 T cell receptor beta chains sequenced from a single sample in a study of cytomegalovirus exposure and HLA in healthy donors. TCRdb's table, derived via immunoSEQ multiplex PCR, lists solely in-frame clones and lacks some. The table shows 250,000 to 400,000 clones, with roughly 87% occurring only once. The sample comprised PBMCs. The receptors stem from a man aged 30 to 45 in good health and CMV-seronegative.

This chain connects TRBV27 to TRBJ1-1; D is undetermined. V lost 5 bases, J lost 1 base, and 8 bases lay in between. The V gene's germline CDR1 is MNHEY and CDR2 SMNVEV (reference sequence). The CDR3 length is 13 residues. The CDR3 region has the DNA TGTGCCAGCAGTCGTTACTGGAACACTGAAGCTTTCTTT. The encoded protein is CASSRYWNTEAFF.

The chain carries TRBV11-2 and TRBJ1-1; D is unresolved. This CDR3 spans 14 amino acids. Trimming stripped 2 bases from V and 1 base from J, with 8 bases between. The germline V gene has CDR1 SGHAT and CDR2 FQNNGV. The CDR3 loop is CASSLRVTNTEAFF. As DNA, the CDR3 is TGTGCCAGCAGCTTAAGAGTTACGAACACTGAAGCTTTCTTT.

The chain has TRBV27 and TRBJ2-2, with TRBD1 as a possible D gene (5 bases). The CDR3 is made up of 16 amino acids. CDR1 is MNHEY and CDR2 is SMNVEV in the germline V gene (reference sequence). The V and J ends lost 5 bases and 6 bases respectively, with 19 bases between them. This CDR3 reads CASSPSGMGSSGELFF. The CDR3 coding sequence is TGTGCCAGCAGTCCATCAGGGATGGGTTCTTCCGGGGAGCTGTTTTTT.

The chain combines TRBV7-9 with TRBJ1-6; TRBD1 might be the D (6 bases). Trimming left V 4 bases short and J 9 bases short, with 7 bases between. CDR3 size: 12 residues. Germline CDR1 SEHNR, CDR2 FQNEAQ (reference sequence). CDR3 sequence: CASSSRGSPLHF. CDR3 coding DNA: TGTGCCAGCAGCTCCAGGGGTTCACCCCTCCACTTT.

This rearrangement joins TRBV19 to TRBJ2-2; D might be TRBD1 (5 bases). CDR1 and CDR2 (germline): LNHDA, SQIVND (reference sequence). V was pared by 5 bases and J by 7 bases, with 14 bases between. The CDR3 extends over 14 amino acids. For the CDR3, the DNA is TGTGCCAGTAGTTCAACCTCAGGGTTCGGGGAGCTGTTTTTT. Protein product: CASSSTSGFGELFF.

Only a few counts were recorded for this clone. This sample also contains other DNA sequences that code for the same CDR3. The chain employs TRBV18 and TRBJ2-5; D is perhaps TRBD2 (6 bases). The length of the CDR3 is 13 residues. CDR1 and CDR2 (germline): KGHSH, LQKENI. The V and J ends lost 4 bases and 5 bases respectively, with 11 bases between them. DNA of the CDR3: TGTGCCAGCTCACTTCAGGGAGGTGAGACCCAGTACTTC. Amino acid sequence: CASSLQGGETQYF.

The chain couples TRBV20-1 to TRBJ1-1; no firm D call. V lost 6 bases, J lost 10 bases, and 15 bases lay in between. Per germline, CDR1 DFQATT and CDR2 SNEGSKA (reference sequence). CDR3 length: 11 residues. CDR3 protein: CSAYDPRGAFF. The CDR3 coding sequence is TGCAGTGCGTACGACCCCCGGGGAGCTTTCTTT.

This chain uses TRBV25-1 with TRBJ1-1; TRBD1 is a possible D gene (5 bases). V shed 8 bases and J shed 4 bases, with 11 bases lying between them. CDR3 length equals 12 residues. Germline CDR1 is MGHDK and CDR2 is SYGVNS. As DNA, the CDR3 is TGTGCCAGCCTGGGGGGGGGCACTGAAGCTTTCTTT. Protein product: CASLGGGTEAFF.

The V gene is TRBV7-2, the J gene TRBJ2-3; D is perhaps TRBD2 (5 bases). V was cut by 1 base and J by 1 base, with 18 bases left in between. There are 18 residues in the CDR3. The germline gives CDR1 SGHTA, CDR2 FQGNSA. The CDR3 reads CASSLVDIVGRGTDTQYF. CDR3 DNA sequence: TGTGCCAGCAGCTTAGTCGACATAGTTGGGAGAGGCACAGATACGCAGTATTTT.

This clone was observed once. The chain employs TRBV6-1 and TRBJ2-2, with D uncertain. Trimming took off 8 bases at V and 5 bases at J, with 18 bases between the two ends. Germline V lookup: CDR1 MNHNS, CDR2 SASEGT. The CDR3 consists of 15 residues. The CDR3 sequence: CASARRDQLTGELFF. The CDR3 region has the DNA TGTGCCAGCGCCAGGCGTGATCAACTTACCGGGGAGCTGTTTTTT.

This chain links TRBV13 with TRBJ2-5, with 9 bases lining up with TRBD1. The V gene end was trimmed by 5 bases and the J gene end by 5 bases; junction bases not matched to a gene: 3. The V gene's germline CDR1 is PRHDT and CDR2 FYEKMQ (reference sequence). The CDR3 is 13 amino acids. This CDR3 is CASSPGQGETQYF. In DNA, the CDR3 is TGTGCCAGCAGCCCTGGACAGGGGGAGACCCAGTACTTC.

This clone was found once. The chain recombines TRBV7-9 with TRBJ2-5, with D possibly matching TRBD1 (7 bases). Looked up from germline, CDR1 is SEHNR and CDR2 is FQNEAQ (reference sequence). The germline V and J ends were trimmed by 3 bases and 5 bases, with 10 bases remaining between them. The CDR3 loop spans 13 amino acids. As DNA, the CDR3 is TGTGCCAGCAGCTTTTCAGGGGGGGAGACCCAGTACTTC. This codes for CASSFSGGETQYF.

DNA for the CDR3: TGTGCCAGCAGTTCCTGGACAGGGCCTAATGAAAAACTGTTTTTT. Translated: CASSSWTGPNEKLFF. The rearrangement links TRBV6-1 to TRBJ1-4; 8 positions match TRBD1. V trimming: 5 bases; J trimming: 3 bases; junction bases outside the gene matches: 5. Germline values: CDR1 MNHNS, CDR2 SASEGT. CDR3 size: 15 residues.

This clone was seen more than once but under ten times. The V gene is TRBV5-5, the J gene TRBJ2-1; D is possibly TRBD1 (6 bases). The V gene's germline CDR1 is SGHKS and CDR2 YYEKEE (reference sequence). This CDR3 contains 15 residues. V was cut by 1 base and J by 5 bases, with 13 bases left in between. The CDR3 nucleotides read TGTGCCAGCAGCTTGCTTGGGGGCCCTCACAATGAGCAGTTCTTC. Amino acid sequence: CASSLLGGPHNEQFF.

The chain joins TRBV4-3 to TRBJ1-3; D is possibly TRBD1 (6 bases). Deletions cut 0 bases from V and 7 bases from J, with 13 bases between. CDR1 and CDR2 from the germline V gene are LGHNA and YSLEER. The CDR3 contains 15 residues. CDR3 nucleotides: TGCGCCAGCAGCCAAGATTCAGGGGTTTGGAACACCATATATTTT. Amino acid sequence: CASSQDSGVWNTIYF.

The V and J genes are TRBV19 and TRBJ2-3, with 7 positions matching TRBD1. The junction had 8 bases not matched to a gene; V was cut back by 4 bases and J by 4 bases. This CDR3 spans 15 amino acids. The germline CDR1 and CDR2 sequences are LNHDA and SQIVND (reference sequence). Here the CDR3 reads CASSKRQGVADTQYF. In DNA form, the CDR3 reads TGTGCCAGTAGTAAAAGACAGGGAGTGGCAGATACGCAGTATTTT.

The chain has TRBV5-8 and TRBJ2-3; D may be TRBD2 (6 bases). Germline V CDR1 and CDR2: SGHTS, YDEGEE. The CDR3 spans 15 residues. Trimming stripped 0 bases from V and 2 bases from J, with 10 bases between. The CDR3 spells CASSLVGDSTDTQYF. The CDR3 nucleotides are TGTGCCAGCAGCTTGGTAGGGGACTCCACAGATACGCAGTATTTT.

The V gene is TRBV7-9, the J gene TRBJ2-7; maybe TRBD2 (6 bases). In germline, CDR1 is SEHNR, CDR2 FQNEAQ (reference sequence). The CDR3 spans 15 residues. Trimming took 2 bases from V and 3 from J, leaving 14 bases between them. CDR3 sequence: CASSLFWGDHYEQYF. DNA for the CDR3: TGTGCCAGCAGCTTATTTTGGGGGGACCACTACGAGCAGTACTTC.

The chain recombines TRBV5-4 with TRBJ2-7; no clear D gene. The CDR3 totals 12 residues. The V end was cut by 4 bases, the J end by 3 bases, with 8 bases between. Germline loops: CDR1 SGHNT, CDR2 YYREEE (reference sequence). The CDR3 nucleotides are TGTGCCAGCAGCCTAGGATACTACGAGCAGTACTTC. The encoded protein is CASSLGYYEQYF. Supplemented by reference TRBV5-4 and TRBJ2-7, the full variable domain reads ETGVTQSPTHLIKTRGQQVTLRCSSQSGHNTVSWYQQALGQGPQFIFQYYREEENGRGNFPPRFSGLQFPNYSSELNVNALELDDSALYLCASSLGYYEQYFGPGTRLTVT.

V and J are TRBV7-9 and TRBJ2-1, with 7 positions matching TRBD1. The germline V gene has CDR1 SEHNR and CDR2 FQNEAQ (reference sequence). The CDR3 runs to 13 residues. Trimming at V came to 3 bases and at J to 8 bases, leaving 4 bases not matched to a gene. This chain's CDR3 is CASSFTGADEQFF. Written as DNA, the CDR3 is TGTGCCAGCAGCTTCACAGGGGCCGATGAGCAGTTCTTC.